The present entry profiles one TCR beta chain with its context. The repertoire was sequenced with immunoSEQ multiplex PCR; TCRdb's copy has only in-frame clones and lacks some. The sample contains a few hundred thousand clones, 90% of which appear only once. Seattle patients were enrolled during active infection and followed longitudinally. Germline V CDR1 and CDR2: SGHRS, YFSETQ. CDR3 size: 15 residues. The ends lost 1 base at V and 2 bases at J; junction bases unmatched: 4. The record originates from a study of blood T cell repertoires in COVID-19. Whole-study context: COVID-19 samples from acute and convalescent phases originated in the United States, Italy and Spain.

The source is a woman aged 35 to 49 with COVID-19, enrolled during active disease. The rearrangement uses TRBV5-1 and TRBJ1-2; 8 nucleotides line up with TRBD1. The sequencing input was peripheral blood. The CDR3 spells CASSLRTGQNYGYTF. The CDR3 DNA reads TGCGCCAGCAGCTTGAGGACAGGGCAAAACTATGGCTACACCTTC.